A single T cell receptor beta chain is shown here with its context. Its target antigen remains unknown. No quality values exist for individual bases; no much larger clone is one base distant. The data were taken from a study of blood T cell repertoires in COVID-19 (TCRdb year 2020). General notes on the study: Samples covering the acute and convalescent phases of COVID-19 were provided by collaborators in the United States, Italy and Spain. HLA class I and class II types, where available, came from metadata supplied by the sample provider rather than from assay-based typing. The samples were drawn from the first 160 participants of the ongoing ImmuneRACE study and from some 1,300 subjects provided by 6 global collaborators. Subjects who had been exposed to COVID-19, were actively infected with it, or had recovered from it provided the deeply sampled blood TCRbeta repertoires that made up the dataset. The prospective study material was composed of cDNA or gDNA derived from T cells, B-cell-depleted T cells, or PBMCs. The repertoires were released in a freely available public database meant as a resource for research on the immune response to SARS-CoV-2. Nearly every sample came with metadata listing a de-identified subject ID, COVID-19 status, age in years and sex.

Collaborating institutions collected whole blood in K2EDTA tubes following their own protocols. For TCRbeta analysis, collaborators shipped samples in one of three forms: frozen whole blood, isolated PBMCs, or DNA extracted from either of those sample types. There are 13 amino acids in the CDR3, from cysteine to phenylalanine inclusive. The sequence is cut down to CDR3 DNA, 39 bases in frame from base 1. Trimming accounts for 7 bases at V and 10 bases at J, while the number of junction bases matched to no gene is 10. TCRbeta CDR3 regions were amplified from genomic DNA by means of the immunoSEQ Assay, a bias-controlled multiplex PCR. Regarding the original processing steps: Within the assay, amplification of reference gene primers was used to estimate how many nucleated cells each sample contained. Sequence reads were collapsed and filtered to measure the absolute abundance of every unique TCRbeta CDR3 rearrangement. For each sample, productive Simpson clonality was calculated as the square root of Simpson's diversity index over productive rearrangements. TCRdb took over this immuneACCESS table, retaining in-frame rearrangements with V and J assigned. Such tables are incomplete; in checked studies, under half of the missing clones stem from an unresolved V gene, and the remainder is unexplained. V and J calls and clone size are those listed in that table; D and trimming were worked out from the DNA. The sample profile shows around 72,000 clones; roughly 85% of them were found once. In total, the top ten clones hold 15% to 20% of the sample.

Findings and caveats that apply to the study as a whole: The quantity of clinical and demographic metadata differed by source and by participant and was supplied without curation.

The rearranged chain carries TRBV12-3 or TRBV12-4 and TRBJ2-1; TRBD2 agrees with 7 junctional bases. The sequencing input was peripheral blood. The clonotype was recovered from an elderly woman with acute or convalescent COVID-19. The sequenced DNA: TGTGCCAGCACCTTAAGCGGGATTGGCGAGCAGTTCTTC. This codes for CASTLSGIGEQFF.